Following are 26 T cell receptor beta chains from one sample sequenced in a study of shared clonotypes between healthy human individuals. Method: immunoSEQ multiplex PCR; TCRdb's copy keeps in-frame clones and lacks some. The repertoire consists of around 2,000,000 clones, with around 93% occurring once and the leading ten covering roughly 1.8%. Terminally differentiated effector memory CD45RA+ cells were excluded by CCR7 positive selection of CD45RO-negative cells. The specimen was naive CD8+ T cells from PBMCs. The receptors come from a man aged 18 to 29 in good health. Some clones in this sample may be carry-over from other donors' samples.

The chain recombines TRBV7-2 with TRBJ1-5; 7 bases match TRBD1. V lost 5 bases and J lost 13; bases outside the gene matches: 5. CDR3 length: 11 residues. CDR1 and CDR2 from the germline V gene are SGHTA and FQGNSA. CDR3 coding DNA: TGTGCCAGCAGCCCAGGGACAGAGCAGCATTTT. Its protein product is CASSPGTEQHF.

This chain links TRBV11-3 with TRBJ2-1, with TRBD2 matching over 7 bases. Germline CDR1 SGHNT, CDR2 YENEEA. J was trimmed by 8 bases and V by 1 base; bases with no gene match: 2. This CDR3 comprises 13 residues. The CDR3 coding sequence is TGTGCCAGCAGCTTAGCGGGAGGCCATGAGCAGTTCTTC. Translation gives CASSLAGGHEQFF.

CDR3 amino acids: CASSERLAAYNEQFF. The CDR3 DNA sequence: TGTGCCAGCAGTGAGCGGCTAGCGGCTTACAATGAGCAGTTCTTC. The chain couples TRBV6-1 to TRBJ2-1; 7 bases map to TRBD2. Germline V gives CDR1 MNHNS, CDR2 SASEGT. This CDR3 has 15 amino acids. Germline trimming cut 3 bases from V and 4 bases from J; bases unmatched to any gene: 6.

On this clone: Different DNA sequences within this sample yield the same CDR3. This chain joins TRBV7-9 and TRBJ2-7; the match to TRBD1 covers 9 bases. With 1 base clipped from V and 1 base from J, the junction kept 2 bases outside the gene matches. The CDR3 is 15 residues long. CDR1 is SEHNR, CDR2 FQNEAQ, per germline (reference sequence). The CDR3 nucleotides are TGTGCCAGCAGCTTAGTAGGGACAGGGTCCTACGAGCAGTACTTC. Translated: CASSLVGTGSYEQYF.

V gene TRBV27 combines with J gene TRBJ2-1; the D gene is possibly TRBD2 (5 bases). Trimming took off 2 bases at V and 7 bases at J, with 12 bases between the two ends. This CDR3 has 14 amino acids. Germline V gene lookup returns CDR1 MNHEY and CDR2 SMNVEV (reference sequence). The CDR3 protein is CASSLRSSWNEQFF. CDR3 coding DNA: TGTGCCAGCAGTTTACGGTCTAGCTGGAATGAGCAGTTCTTC.

DNA of the CDR3: TGTGCCAGCAGTTTATTAGGCGGGAGTCGGGACGAGCAGTACTTC. This sequence encodes CASSLLGGSRDEQYF. V and J are TRBV27 and TRBJ2-7; 7 bases fit TRBD2. CDR1 MNHEY and CDR2 SMNVEV come from the germline V gene (reference sequence). This CDR3 is built from 15 residues. V shed 1 base, J shed 5 bases, and the junction held 8 bases outside the gene matches.

The rearrangement uses TRBV7-6 and TRBJ2-1; the match to TRBD2 covers 11 bases. Germline V gene sequence: CDR1 SGHVS, CDR2 FNYEAQ. The CDR3 is 15 residues long. The V and J ends lost 0 bases and 6 bases, in that order; junction bases with no gene match: 1. The DNA for the CDR3 is TGTGCCAGCAGCTTAGCGCTAGCGGGGGGCAATGAGCAGTTCTTC. Protein sequence: CASSLALAGGNEQFF.

The chain uses TRBV6-5 and TRBJ2-1, with D unclear. CDR1 MNHEY and CDR2 SVGAGI come from the germline V gene. Trimming stripped 4 bases from V and 5 bases from J, with 12 bases between. CDR3 size: 14 residues. The CDR3 sequence is CASSSHWSDNEQFF. Here the CDR3 DNA reads TGTGCCAGCAGTTCTCATTGGTCGGACAATGAGCAGTTCTTC.

This clone was seen just once. The J gene is TRBJ2-5, the V gene TRBV7-7, with 15 bases aligning to TRBD2. CDR3 length: 20 amino acids. Germline trimming cut 1 base from V and 5 bases from J; bases unmatched to any gene: 14. The germline V gene encodes CDR1 SSHAT and CDR2 FNYEAQ (reference sequence). In nucleotides, the CDR3 is TGTGCCAGCAGCTTAGTCGAGAACGGACTAGCGGGAGGGCCAGGGGAGACCCAGTACTTC. This sequence encodes CASSLVENGLAGGPGETQYF.

V is TRBV5-1 and J is TRBJ1-3; 8 bases fit TRBD1. The CDR3 is 18 amino acids. The V gene end was trimmed by 3 bases and the J gene end by 0 bases; junction bases not matched to a gene: 11. Germline V gene lookup returns CDR1 SGHRS and CDR2 YFSETQ. This CDR3 is CASSWTGPRAPSGNTIYF. The CDR3 nucleotides are TGCGCCAGCAGCTGGACAGGGCCGCGGGCCCCCTCTGGAAACACCATATATTTT.

This clone is a singleton in its sample. The chain links TRBV11-2 to TRBJ2-7, with D maybe TRBD1 (5 bases). The CDR3 runs 14 residues. Germline V gene lookup returns CDR1 SGHAT and CDR2 FQNNGV. Trimming shortened V by 5 bases and J by 0 bases, and 11 bases separated the two germline ends. DNA for the CDR3: TGTGCCAGCAGCGCAGGGATCCCCTCCTACGAGCAGTACTTC. Its translation: CASSAGIPSYEQYF.

This chain connects TRBV30 to TRBJ1-1; the D gene is possibly TRBD1 (6 bases). The germline V gene has CDR1 GTSNPN and CDR2 SVGIG (reference sequence). CDR3 length: 15 amino acids. Trimming cost V 5 bases and J 1 base, with 17 bases left between them. CDR3 region: CAWDLRGGPNTEAFF. CDR3 nucleotide sequence: TGTGCCTGGGACCTGAGAGGGGGTCCGAACACTGAAGCTTTCTTT.

The chain employs TRBV7-9 and TRBJ2-1; D not resolved. The V end lost 3 bases, the J end lost 9 bases, and 12 bases lay between the germline ends. In germline, CDR1 is SEHNR, CDR2 FQNEAQ (reference sequence). The CDR3 has 13 amino acids. The CDR3, as DNA: TGTGCCAGCAGCTTCGTCTGGCCATTTGAGCAGTTCTTC. Protein sequence: CASSFVWPFEQFF.

Details on this clone: Other DNA variants within this sample encode the same CDR3. The gene calls are TRBV27 and TRBJ1-2, with 9 bases aligning to TRBD1. The CDR3 runs to 14 residues. From germline, CDR1 is MNHEY and CDR2 SMNVEV (reference sequence). J lost 4 bases, V lost 6 bases, and 6 bases had no gene match. The CDR3 bases are TGTGCCAGCAGCGTCACAGGGGGCTCCTATGGCTACACCTTC. Its protein is CASSVTGGSYGYTF.

The chain joins TRBV7-9 to TRBJ1-4; D unclear. The CDR3 consists of 14 residues. V was trimmed by 5 bases and J by 4 bases, leaving 11 bases between them. CDR1 is SEHNR and CDR2 is FQNEAQ in the germline V gene (reference sequence). The CDR3: CASSRTEGNEKLFF. The CDR3, as DNA: TGTGCCAGCAGCCGTACGGAGGGTAATGAAAAACTGTTTTTT.

The V gene is TRBV6-6, the J gene TRBJ1-3; D is unresolved. CDR3 length: 13 residues. The germline gives CDR1 MNHNY, CDR2 SVGAGI (reference sequence). Trimming stripped 6 bases from V and 1 base from J, with 7 bases between. CDR3 nucleotide sequence: TGTGCCAGCAGGGACCGTTCTGGAAACACCATATATTTT. It translates to CASRDRSGNTIYF.

The V call is TRBV9, the J call TRBJ2-7; 8 nucleotides line up with TRBD2. V shed 4 bases and J 6 bases; nucleotides not matched to a gene: 6. This CDR3 has 13 residues. The germline V gene has CDR1 SGDLS and CDR2 YYNGEE. The CDR3 DNA follows: TGTGCCAGCAGCTTAGGACTAGCCCCCGAGCAGTACTTC. Its protein is CASSLGLAPEQYF.

In its sample, this clone was seen a few times. The V and J genes are TRBV27 and TRBJ1-1; D is undetermined. The CDR3 is 15 amino acids. Trimming shortened V by 5 bases and J by 2 bases, and 15 bases separated the two germline ends. The germline V gene has CDR1 MNHEY and CDR2 SMNVEV (reference sequence). CDR3 DNA: TGTGCCAGCAGTCCTTCAACCGGGGTAAACACTGAAGCTTTCTTT. Translating gives CASSPSTGVNTEAFF.

The rearrangement joins TRBV28 to TRBJ2-7; 11 bases agree with TRBD1. Germline CDR1 is MDHEN and CDR2 is SYDVKM. CDR3 length equals 17 residues. J lost 2 bases, V lost 5 bases, and 11 bases had no gene match. CDR3 DNA: TGTGCCAGCAGTCTTTTGGGGAGGACAGGGGGCCCCTACGAGCAGTACTTC. Translation gives CASSLLGRTGGPYEQYF.

V usage is TRBV5-1 and J usage is TRBJ2-2; tentative D call: TRBD1 (6 bases). CDR1 SGHRS and CDR2 YFSETQ come from the germline V gene. The V gene lost 6 bases and the J gene lost 1 base, with 10 bases spanning the gap. CDR3 length equals 14 residues. CDR3 residues: CASNPGQNTGELFF. CDR3 nucleotides: TGCGCCAGCAATCCGGGACAGAACACCGGGGAGCTGTTTTTT.

The chain has TRBV25-1 and TRBJ1-1; D is unresolved. Trimming took 1 base from V and 7 from J, leaving 10 bases between them. CDR3 size: 13 residues. From germline, CDR1 is MGHDK and CDR2 SYGVNS. CDR3 sequence reads: CASSEFSSIEAFF. The CDR3 DNA is TGTGCCAGCAGTGAATTTTCATCCATTGAAGCTTTCTTT.

This sequence joins TRBV5-6 and TRBJ1-2; D is unclear. This CDR3 has 14 amino acids. The V gene's germline CDR1 is SGHDT and CDR2 YYEEEE. V was pared by 4 bases and J by 4 bases, with 14 bases between. The CDR3 region has the DNA TGTGCCAGCAGCCCCGGCCTGACGCCCTATGGCTACACCTTC. Translated, it gives CASSPGLTPYGYTF.

This chain links TRBV28 with TRBJ2-7, with D hard to call. The germline gives CDR1 MDHEN, CDR2 SYDVKM. This CDR3 region has 14 residues. V was clipped by 7 bases and J by 4 bases, with 17 bases between them. This CDR3 is CASISDQVPYEQYF. The CDR3 coding sequence is TGTGCCAGCATAAGCGACCAAGTCCCTTACGAGCAGTACTTC.

A single count supports this clone. Written as DNA, the CDR3 is TGTGCCAGTACTGTGGACAGGGCATCCTATGGCTACACCTTC. Protein product: CASTVDRASYGYTF. The chain combines TRBV19 with TRBJ1-2, with 8 bases identical to TRBD1. The CDR3 is made up of 14 amino acids. Trimming at V came to 7 bases and at J to 4 bases, leaving 8 bases not matched to a gene. Germline CDR1 reads LNHDA; CDR2 reads SQIVND (reference sequence).

The CDR3 nucleotides read TGTGCCAGCAGTGAACCCCCACGGGGGGGGCACACTGAAGCTTTCTTT. Amino acid sequence: CASSEPPRGGHTEAFF. This chain uses TRBV6-1 with TRBJ1-1; D perhaps matches TRBD1 (6 bases). Germline V lookup: CDR1 MNHNS, CDR2 SASEGT. The CDR3 extends over 16 amino acids. V lost 2 bases and J 3 bases, leaving 16 bases between the germline ends.

The V call is TRBV6-5, the J call TRBJ2-7; no firm D call. The ends were cut back, 2 bases at V and 0 bases at J, with 11 bases in the middle. Germline V gene data show CDR1 as MNHEY and CDR2 as SVGAGI. This CDR3 contains 15 residues. Here the CDR3 DNA reads TGTGCCAGCAGTTACATCCCGCCGGGCTCCTACGAGCAGTACTTC. Translated: CASSYIPPGSYEQYF.